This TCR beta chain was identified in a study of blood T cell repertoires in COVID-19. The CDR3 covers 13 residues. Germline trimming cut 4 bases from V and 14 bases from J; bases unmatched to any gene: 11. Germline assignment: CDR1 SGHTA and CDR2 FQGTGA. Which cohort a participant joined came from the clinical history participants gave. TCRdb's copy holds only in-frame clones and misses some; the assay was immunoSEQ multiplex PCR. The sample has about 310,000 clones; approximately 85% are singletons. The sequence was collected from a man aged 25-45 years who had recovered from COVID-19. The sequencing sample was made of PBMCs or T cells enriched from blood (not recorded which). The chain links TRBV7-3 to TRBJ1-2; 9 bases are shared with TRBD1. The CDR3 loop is CASSSSSGQGWTF. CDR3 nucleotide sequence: TGTGCCAGCAGCTCATCCTCTGGACAGGGGTGGACCTTC.